This TCR beta chain was sequenced for a study of control samples from healthy donors and cancer patients. Data came from immunoSEQ multiplex PCR; TCRdb stores just in-frame clones and leaves some out. The sample shows approximately 98,000 clones, roughly 79% of them seen only once. The CDR3 is made up of 15 amino acids. Per germline, CDR1 MNHEY and CDR2 SVGEGT. V lost 2 bases and J 2 bases, leaving 10 bases between the germline ends. The receptor was derived from a man aged 18 to 30 in good health. Sequences were obtained from blood. The J gene is TRBJ1-5, the V gene TRBV6-2 or TRBV6-3, with TRBD1 as a possible D gene (5 bases). This chain's CDR3 is CASSYVDSGNQPQHF. As DNA, the CDR3 is TGTGCCAGCAGTTACGTTGACAGCGGCAATCAGCCCCAGCATTTT.